The 5 T cell receptor beta chains listed next were all sequenced from one sample in a study of multiple sclerosis patients with progressive multifocal leukoencephalopathy. Generated by immunoSEQ multiplex PCR, the TCRdb table keeps only in-frame clones and is missing some. The sample shows around 25,000 clones, under 95% of them seen only once. The time point denotes: 12 to 13 months of natalizumab therapy. The sequences come from PBMCs, collected from a patient treated with natalizumab. The receptors come from a man aged 30 to 45 with multiple sclerosis.

This clone was seen a handful of times. The chain employs TRBV4-3 and TRBJ1-5; TRBD1 matches at 8 bases. Germline values: CDR1 LGHNA, CDR2 YSLEER. This CDR3 spans 16 amino acids. V was pared by 0 bases and J by 7 bases, with 8 bases of the junction left unmatched. CDR3 residues: CASSQEVQGARQPQHF. The CDR3 DNA reads TGCGCCAGCAGCCAAGAAGTCCAGGGGGCAAGGCAGCCCCAGCATTTT.

This chain connects TRBV2 to TRBJ2-7, with 9 nucleotides matching TRBD2. V gave up 6 bases and J gave up 7 bases; unmatched junction bases: 7. This CDR3 is 13 amino acids long. Germline-derived CDR1 and CDR2 are SNHLY and FYNNEI. The CDR3 is CASRVAGVWEQYV. The CDR3 coding sequence is TGTGCCAGCAGAGTAGCGGGAGTCTGGGAGCAGTACGTC.

This chain links TRBV11-2 with TRBJ2-3; TRBD2 matches at 10 bases. The CDR3 extends over 17 amino acids. The V segment lost 1 base and the J segment 5 bases; nucleotides outside the gene matches: 9. Germline CDR1 is SGHAT and CDR2 is FQNNGV. CDR3 bases: TGTGCCAGCAGCTTAGGTCTCCGTCCTAGCGGGGGAGATACGCAGTATTTT. This sequence encodes CASSLGLRPSGGDTQYF.

This chain uses TRBV7-9 with TRBJ2-2, with D perhaps TRBD1 (6 bases). Per the germline V gene, CDR1 is SEHNR and CDR2 is FQNEAQ (reference sequence). V was trimmed by 4 bases and J by 3 bases, leaving 9 bases between them. The CDR3 extends over 14 amino acids. The CDR3 DNA sequence: TGTGCCAGCAGCTCGGGACAATACACCGGGGAGCTGTTTTTT. Its translation is CASSSGQYTGELFF. The full variable domain, in which reference TRBV7-9 and TRBJ2-2 provide the parts outside the CDR3, is DTGVSQNPRHKITKRGQNVTFRCDPISEHNRLYWYRQTLGQGPEFLTYFQNEAQLEKSRLLSDRFSAERPKGSFSTLEIQRTEQGDSAMYLCASSSGQYTGELFFGEGSRLTVL.

V usage is TRBV7-9 and J usage is TRBJ1-1; possibly TRBD1 for D (5 bases). V was clipped by 4 bases and J by 7 bases, with 13 bases between them. Germline-derived CDR1 and CDR2 are SEHNR and FQNEAQ (reference sequence). This CDR3 has 13 amino acids. The CDR3 loop is CASSSEGRNEAFF. DNA of the CDR3: TGTGCCAGCAGCTCCGAGGGGAGGAATGAAGCTTTCTTT. Together with reference TRBV7-9 and TRBJ1-1, the CDR3 gives the full variable domain: DTGVSQNPRHKITKRGQNVTFRCDPISEHNRLYWYRQTLGQGPEFLTYFQNEAQLEKSRLLSDRFSAERPKGSFSTLEIQRTEQGDSAMYLCASSSEGRNEAFFGQGTRLTVV.